This T cell receptor beta chain emerged from a study of blood T cell repertoires in COVID-19. Whole-study context: Whether acute or convalescent, the COVID-19 samples came from the United States, Italy and Spain. T cells, B-cell-depleted T cells, or PBMCs supplied cDNA or gDNA.

It was during active infection that Seattle patients were enrolled and then longitudinally followed. In the authors' methods: Reference gene primer amplification gave estimated nucleated cell counts. Data came from immunoSEQ multiplex PCR; TCRdb stores just in-frame clones and leaves some out. V and J calls and clone size are those listed in that table; D and trimming were worked out from the DNA. The sample records some 290,000 clones, 90% being singletons. This receptor was taken from a woman in her forties with COVID-19, enrolled during active disease. Specimen: peripheral blood.

The DNA of the CDR3 is TGTGCCAGCTCACCATCCGAGACAGGGGGAGGCTACACCTTC. Translating gives CASSPSETGGGYTF. The chain recombines TRBV18 with TRBJ1-2, with 9 bases aligning to TRBD1. The CDR3 covers 14 residues. J lost 8 bases, V lost 2 bases, and 6 bases had no gene match. Germline-derived CDR1 and CDR2 are KGHSH and LQKENI.